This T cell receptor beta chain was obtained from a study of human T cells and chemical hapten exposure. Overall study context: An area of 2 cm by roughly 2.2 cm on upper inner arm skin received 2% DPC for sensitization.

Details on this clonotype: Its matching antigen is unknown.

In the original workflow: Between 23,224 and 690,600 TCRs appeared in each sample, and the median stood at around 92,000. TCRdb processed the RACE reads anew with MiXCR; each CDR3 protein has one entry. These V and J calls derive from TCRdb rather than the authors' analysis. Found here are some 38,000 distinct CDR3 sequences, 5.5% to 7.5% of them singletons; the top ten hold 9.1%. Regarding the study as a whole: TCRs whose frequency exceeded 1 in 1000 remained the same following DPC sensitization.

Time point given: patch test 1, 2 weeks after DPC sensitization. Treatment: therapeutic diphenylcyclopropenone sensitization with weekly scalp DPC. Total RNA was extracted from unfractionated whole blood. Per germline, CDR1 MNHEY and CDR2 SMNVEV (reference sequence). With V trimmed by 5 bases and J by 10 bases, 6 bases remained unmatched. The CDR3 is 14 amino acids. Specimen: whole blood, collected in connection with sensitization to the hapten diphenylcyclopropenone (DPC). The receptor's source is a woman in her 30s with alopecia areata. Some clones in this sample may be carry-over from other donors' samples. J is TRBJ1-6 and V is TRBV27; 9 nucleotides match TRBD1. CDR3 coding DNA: TGTGCCAGCAGTCCGGGACAGGGCATATCACCCCTCCACTTT. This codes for CASSPGQGISPLHF.